This passage covers 15 T cell receptor beta chains from one sample sequenced in a study of T cell responses to AZD1222 COVID-19 vaccine. Profiling relied on immunoSEQ multiplex PCR, and the TCRdb table lists in-frame clones only, not all of them. The sample holds around 100,000 clones, approximately 88% seen once. The material sequenced was peripheral blood, taken on day 0 of AZD1222 vaccination. The origin of the receptors is an adult in good health.

The chain recombines TRBV23-1 with TRBJ1-1, with unresolved D. TRBV23-1 is identified as an open reading frame with a role that is uncertain. This CDR3 spans 13 amino acids. Trimming removed 6 bases from V and 6 bases from J, with 14 bases in between. This CDR3 is CASRTLSPPEAFF. The CDR3, as DNA: TGCGCCAGCAGAACTCTTTCCCCTCCTGAAGCTTTCTTT.

This rearrangement joins TRBV28 to TRBJ2-3; TRBD2 matches at 12 bases. The CDR3 length is 20 residues. CDR1 is MDHEN and CDR2 is SYDVKM in the germline V gene. The trim removed 8 bases at V and 2 bases at J, leaving 20 bases unmatched. The CDR3 nucleotides read TGTGCCAGCCCACCCAGGCGTGGGCTAGCGGGGGGGAAGCACACAGATACGCAGTATTTT. As protein: CASPPRRGLAGGKHTDTQYF.

V and J are TRBV28 and TRBJ1-2, with D possibly matching TRBD1 (5 bases). Deletions cut 2 bases from V and 8 bases from J, with 9 bases between. This CDR3 contains 12 residues. Germline CDR1 MDHEN, CDR2 SYDVKM. The CDR3, as DNA: TGTGCCAGCAGTTTAAGGCAGGGCGGCTACACCTTC. It translates to CASSLRQGGYTF.

The gene calls are TRBV6-2 or TRBV6-3 and TRBJ1-1; D not certain. V dropped 5 bases and J dropped 10 bases, with 26 bases sitting between them. Germline V gives CDR1 MNHEY, CDR2 SVGEGT. The CDR3 is 16 residues long. CDR3 protein: CASSPQMARTVARAFF. DNA for the CDR3: TGTGCCAGCAGTCCCCAAATGGCGCGGACCGTTGCTAGAGCTTTCTTT.

The chain carries TRBV11-3 and TRBJ1-6; D not certain. V lost 5 bases and J 7 bases, leaving 12 bases between the germline ends. The CDR3 has 14 amino acids. From germline, CDR1 is SGHNT and CDR2 YENEEA. The CDR3 is CASSARGGNSPLHF. The CDR3 nucleotides read TGTGCCAGCAGCGCTAGAGGCGGAAATTCACCCCTCCACTTT.

The V and J genes are TRBV28 and TRBJ1-2, with D perhaps matching TRBD1 (5 bases). Germline CDR1 and CDR2: MDHEN and SYDVKM. The CDR3 consists of 14 residues. The ends were cut back, 5 bases at V and 1 base at J, with 11 bases in the middle. CDR3 nucleotide sequence: TGTGCCAGCAGTCTCTTGGACAATAACTATGGCTACACCTTC. The encoded protein is CASSLLDNNYGYTF.

This clone was seen just once. The CDR3 coding sequence is TGTGCCAGTACCGGGGGACAGGGCCGCTCCTACGAGCAGTACTTC. Its protein product is CASTGGQGRSYEQYF. The chain uses TRBV19 and TRBJ2-7, with 9 bases lining up with TRBD1. The CDR3 sequence is 15 residues long. The trim removed 7 bases at V and 0 bases at J, leaving 7 bases unmatched. CDR1 and CDR2 from the germline V gene are LNHDA and SQIVND (reference sequence). Variable domain in full (rest from reference TRBV19 and TRBJ2-7): DGGITQSPKYLFRKEGQNVTLSCEQNLNHDAMYWYRQDPGQGLRLIYYSQIVNDFQKGDIAEGYSVSREKKESFPLTVTSAQKNPTAFYLCASTGGQGRSYEQYFGPGTRLTVT.

The genes are TRBV24-1 and TRBJ2-7; no clear D. Germline CDR1 reads KGHDR; CDR2 reads SFDVKD. The CDR3 has 13 residues. V lost 9 bases and J lost 4, with 15 bases in between. CDR3 sequence reads: CATSPIRAYEQYF. Written as DNA, the CDR3 is TGTGCCACCTCACCGATAAGGGCATACGAGCAGTACTTC.

V gene TRBV15 combines with J gene TRBJ1-4; weak D call: TRBD1 (5 bases). This CDR3 is built from 15 residues. Germline-derived CDR1 and CDR2 are LNHNV and YYDKDF (reference sequence). The V gene lost 5 bases and the J gene lost 7 bases, with 17 bases spanning the gap. CDR3 sequence reads: CATSPRLGRGEKLFF. Here the CDR3 DNA reads TGTGCCACCAGCCCCAGGTTAGGGAGGGGTGAAAAACTGTTTTTT.

This rearrangement joins TRBV7-2 to TRBJ1-1; perhaps TRBD1 as D (5 bases). The CDR3 spans 16 residues. Germline CDR1 reads SGHTA; CDR2 reads FQGNSA. V was shortened by 7 bases and J by 3 bases, with 21 bases between the two germline ends. The CDR3 region is CASTSATGTGDTEAFF. DNA of the CDR3: TGTGCCAGCACCTCAGCCACGGGGACCGGGGACACTGAAGCTTTCTTT.

This clone was counted a few times. The chain is built from TRBV15 and TRBJ1-2; 9 bases align to TRBD1. The CDR3 extends over 14 amino acids. V gave up 1 base and J gave up 3 bases; unmatched junction bases: 0. Germline CDR1 reads LNHNV; CDR2 reads YYDKDF (reference sequence). DNA of the CDR3: TGTGCCACCAGCAGAGGGGACAGGGACTATGGCTACACCTTC. Translating gives CATSRGDRDYGYTF. Looking up the rest from reference TRBV15 and TRBJ1-2 gives the full variable domain: DAMVIQNPRYQVTQFGKPVTLSCSQTLNHNVMYWYQQKSSQAPKLLFHYYDKDFNNEADTPDNFQSRRPNTSFCFLDIRSPGLGDTAMYLCATSRGDRDYGYTFGSGTRLTVV.

V usage is TRBV5-5 and J usage is TRBJ2-7; 11 bases are shared with TRBD2. V trimming: 2 bases; J trimming: 4 bases; junction bases outside the gene matches: 11. The CDR3 length is 17 residues. Per germline, CDR1 SGHKS and CDR2 YYEKEE (reference sequence). CDR3 region: CASSLSLPTSGAYEQYF. For the CDR3, the DNA is TGTGCCAGCAGCTTATCTCTCCCGACTAGCGGGGCTTACGAGCAGTACTTC.

This clone was detected a few times. DNA of the CDR3: TGTGCCACCAGCAGAGTTCAGGAGGGGGGCTATGGCTACACCTTC. It codes for CATSRVQEGGYGYTF. The V gene is TRBV15, the J gene TRBJ1-2, with a possible D match to TRBD1 (6 bases). This CDR3 comprises 15 residues. Germline V CDR1 and CDR2: LNHNV, YYDKDF (reference sequence). The ends were cut back, 1 base at V and 4 bases at J, with 13 bases in the middle.

The CDR3 loop is CASSIAGEGTDTQYF. The DNA of the CDR3 is TGTGCCAGCAGTATAGCGGGAGAGGGTACAGATACGCAGTATTTT. V is TRBV28 and J is TRBJ2-3; the match to TRBD2 covers 9 bases. V shed 5 bases and J 3 bases; nucleotides not matched to a gene: 6. The germline CDR1 and CDR2 sequences are MDHEN and SYDVKM. The CDR3 extends over 15 amino acids.

The chain links TRBV6-5 to TRBJ2-1; TRBD2 matches at 8 bases. CDR1 is MNHEY, CDR2 SVGAGI, per germline. The CDR3 contains 13 residues. Unmatched junction bases numbered 12, after V lost 7 bases and J lost 13 bases. This chain's CDR3 is CASKIDSSGSQFF. Written as DNA, the CDR3 is TGTGCCAGCAAAATTGATTCGAGCGGGAGTCAGTTCTTC.